This TCR beta chain came from a study of cytotoxic CD8 clonotypes in ibrutinib-treated CLL. The study, taken as a whole, reports: Treatment saw public clonotypes, which were uncommon, either contract or stay stable.

Target depth was 1 in 200,000 to 1 in 1 million T cells, about 10x per clonotype. Assay used: immunoSEQ multiplex PCR; TCRdb lists only in-frame clones, some missing. The repertoire consists of about 120,000 clones, with about 53% occurring once and the leading ten covering 37%. There are a few counts of this clone. The antigen remains undetermined. The germline V gene encodes CDR1 SGHTS and CDR2 YDEGEE. This CDR3 has 13 residues. Trimming shortened V by 7 bases and J by 8 bases, and 16 bases separated the two germline ends. The chain carries TRBV5-8 and TRBJ2-1; D is uncertain. The specimen was PBMCs, collected after 24 months of ibrutinib treatment. The source is a human donor with chronic lymphocytic leukemia. The CDR3 region is CASGLWSQYEQFF. The CDR3 DNA reads TGTGCCAGCGGATTATGGTCCCAGTATGAGCAGTTCTTC.